A selection of T cell receptor beta chains follows, all from one sample in a study of persistence of HIV-infected CD4 T cells. The antigens for these receptors are not known. Produced via immunoSEQ multiplex PCR; TCRdb's table is partial and in-frame only. Counted here are more than 45,000 clones, 75% to 85% occurring once; the ten biggest clones make up less than 3%. The sequencing here drew on CD4+ T cells sorted from PBMCs after approximately 20-hour stimulation, taken from a patient who received antiretroviral therapy. The receptors here all came from an adult man with HIV who was CMV-seropositive. Both conserved end residues are part of each CDR3. The D gene is left open where the match is weak. The size field is filled for only some rows; it gives once, few, many or a size class.

d_gene	abundance	v_gene	j_gene	CDR3nt	CDR3aa
NA	medium-sized	TRBV16	TRBJ1-2	TGTGCCAGCAGCCAATTTCATGGGCAGAGCTACACCTTC	CASSQFHGQSYTF
NA	NA	TRBV12-3/TRBV12-4	TRBJ2-1	TGTGCCAGCATCTCCGAACCGTCGACTGAGCAGTTCTTC	CASISEPSTEQFF
TRBD1	NA	TRBV19	TRBJ2-1	TGTGCCACTTCTCGGACAGGGGTATTTGAGCAGTTCTTC	CATSRTGVFEQFF
NA	NA	TRBV2	TRBJ2-7	TGTGCCAGCAGTGCCCTCTTTGGACGGGAGAGAGGATACGAGCAGTACTTC	CASSALFGRERGYEQYF
TRBD2	NA	TRBV5-1	TRBJ2-1	TGCGCCAGCAGCTTAGCGGGAGGGATATACAATGAGCAGTTCTTC	CASSLAGGIYNEQFF
NA	NA	TRBV7-6	TRBJ2-2	TGTGCCAGCAGCTTAATTGCGGGGGCCGTCACCGGGGAGCTGTTTTTT	CASSLIAGAVTGELFF
NA	NA	TRBV5-1	TRBJ2-7	TGCGCCAGCAGCTTGGCGGGGTTGTTCGAGCAGTACTTC	CASSLAGLFEQYF
NA	NA	TRBV30	TRBJ1-1	TGTGCCTGCGAGAGGAACACTGAAGCTTTCTTT	CACERNTEAFF
TRBD1	NA	TRBV3-1/TRBV3-2	TRBJ2-7	TGTGCCAGCAGCCAAGAGGGGACAGCAACTCGCGAGCAGTACTTC	CASSQEGTATREQYF
NA	NA	TRBV2	TRBJ2-3	TGTGCCAGCAGGGAACGGGGGGATACGCAGTATTTT	CASRERGDTQYF
NA	few	TRBV2	TRBJ2-7	TGTGCCAGCAGTGAGACAGGACCCTACGAGCAGTACTTC	CASSETGPYEQYF
NA	NA	TRBV2	TRBJ2-7	TGTGCCAGCAGTCACAGGGAAGAGCAGTACTTC	CASSHREEQYF
TRBD1	NA	TRBV7-3	TRBJ1-1	TGTGCCAGCAGCTTAGGGACAGGGGTAATCACTGAAGCTTTCTTT	CASSLGTGVITEAFF
TRBD1	once	TRBV4-2	TRBJ2-7	TGTGCCAGCAGCCACTACGGACAGGGTGGAGAGCAGTACTTC	CASSHYGQGGEQYF